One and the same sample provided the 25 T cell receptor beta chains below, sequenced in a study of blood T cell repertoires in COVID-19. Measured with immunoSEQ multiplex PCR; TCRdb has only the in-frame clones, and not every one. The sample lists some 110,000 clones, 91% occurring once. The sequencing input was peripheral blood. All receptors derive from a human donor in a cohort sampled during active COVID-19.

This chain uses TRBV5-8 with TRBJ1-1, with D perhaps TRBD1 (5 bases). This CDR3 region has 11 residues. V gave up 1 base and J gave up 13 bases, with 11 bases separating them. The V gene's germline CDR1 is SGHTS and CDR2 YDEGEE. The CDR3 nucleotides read TGTGCCAGCAGCTTGTGGGGGGTTAGTTTCTTT. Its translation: CASSLWGVSFF. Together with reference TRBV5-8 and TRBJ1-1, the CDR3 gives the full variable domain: EAGVTQSPTHLIKTRGQQATLRCSPISGHTSVYWYQQALGLGLQFLLWYDEGEERNRGNFPPRFSGRQFPNYSSELNVNALELEDSALYLCASSLWGVSFFGQGTRLTVV.

The CDR3 nucleotides read TGTGCCAGCAGCGTGGCAGTTTACACAGATACGCAGTATTTT. Translation: CASSVAVYTDTQYF. The chain recombines TRBV9 with TRBJ2-3; D is undetermined. This CDR3 contains 14 residues. The germline gives CDR1 SGDLS, CDR2 YYNGEE. Between the trimmed V and J ends, which lost 2 bases and 2 bases, there was a span of 9 bases.

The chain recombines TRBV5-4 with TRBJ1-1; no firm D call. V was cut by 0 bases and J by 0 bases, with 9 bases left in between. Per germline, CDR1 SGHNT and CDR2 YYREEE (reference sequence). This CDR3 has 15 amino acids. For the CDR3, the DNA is TGTGCCAGCAGCTTGGGACATGCTATGAACACTGAAGCTTTCTTT. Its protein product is CASSLGHAMNTEAFF.

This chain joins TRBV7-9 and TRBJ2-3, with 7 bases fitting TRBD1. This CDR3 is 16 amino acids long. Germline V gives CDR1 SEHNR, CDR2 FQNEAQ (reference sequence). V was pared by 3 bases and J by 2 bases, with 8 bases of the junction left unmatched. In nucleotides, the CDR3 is TGTGCCAGCAGCTTCAAGGCCGGGACAGCCACAGATACGCAGTATTTT. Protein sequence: CASSFKAGTATDTQYF.

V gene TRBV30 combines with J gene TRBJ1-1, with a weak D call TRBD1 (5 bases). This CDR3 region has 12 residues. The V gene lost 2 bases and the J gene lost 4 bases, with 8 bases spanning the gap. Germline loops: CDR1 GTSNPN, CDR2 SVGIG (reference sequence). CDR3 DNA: TGTGCCTGGAGTCGGGGGGGCACTGAAGCTTTCTTT. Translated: CAWSRGGTEAFF.

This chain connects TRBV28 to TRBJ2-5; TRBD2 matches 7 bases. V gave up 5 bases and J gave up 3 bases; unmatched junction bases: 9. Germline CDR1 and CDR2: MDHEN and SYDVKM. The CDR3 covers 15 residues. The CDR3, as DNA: TGTGCCAGCAGTGACCAGAGGACTAGGAAAGAGACCCAGTACTTC. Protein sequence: CASSDQRTRKETQYF.

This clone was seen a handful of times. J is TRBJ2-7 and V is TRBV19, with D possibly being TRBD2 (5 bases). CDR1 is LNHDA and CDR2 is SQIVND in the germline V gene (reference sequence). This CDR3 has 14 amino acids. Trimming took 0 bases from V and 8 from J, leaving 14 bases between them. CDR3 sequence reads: CASSIDHTGKKQYF. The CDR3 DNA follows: TGTGCCAGTAGTATAGATCACACCGGGAAAAAGCAGTACTTC.

The CDR3 loop reads CSGLAGYEQYF. The DNA for the CDR3 is TGCAGTGGCCTAGCGGGTTACGAGCAGTACTTC. The V gene is TRBV20-1, the J gene TRBJ2-7; 8 bases align to TRBD2. With V trimmed by 7 bases and J by 4 bases, 3 bases remained unmatched. Looked up from germline, CDR1 is DFQATT and CDR2 is SNEGSKA (reference sequence). This CDR3 has 11 amino acids.

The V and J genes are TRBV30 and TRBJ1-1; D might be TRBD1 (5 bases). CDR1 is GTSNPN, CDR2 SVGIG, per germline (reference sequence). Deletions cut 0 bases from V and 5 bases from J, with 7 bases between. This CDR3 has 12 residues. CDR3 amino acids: CAWSVRGTEAFF. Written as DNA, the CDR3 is TGTGCCTGGAGTGTACGGGGGACTGAAGCTTTCTTT.

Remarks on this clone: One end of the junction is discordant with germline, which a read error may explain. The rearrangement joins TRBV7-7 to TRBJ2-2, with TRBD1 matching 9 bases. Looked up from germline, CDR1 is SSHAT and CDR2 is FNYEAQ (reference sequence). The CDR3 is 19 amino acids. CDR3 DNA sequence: TGTGCTAGCAGCCCCCGGATTGTGGCGGGACAGGGGAACACCGGGGAGCTGTTTTTT. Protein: CASSPRIVAGQGNTGELFF.

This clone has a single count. CDR3 sequence (DNA): TGTGCCAGCTCACCACAAAGGGCACAGGCTAGCACAGATACGCAGTATTTT. It encodes CASSPQRAQASTDTQYF. The chain employs TRBV18 and TRBJ2-3, with a weak D call TRBD1 (5 bases). This CDR3 is built from 17 residues. With 1 base removed from V and 0 bases from J, the gap between germline ends came to 14 bases. Germline assignment: CDR1 KGHSH and CDR2 LQKENI.

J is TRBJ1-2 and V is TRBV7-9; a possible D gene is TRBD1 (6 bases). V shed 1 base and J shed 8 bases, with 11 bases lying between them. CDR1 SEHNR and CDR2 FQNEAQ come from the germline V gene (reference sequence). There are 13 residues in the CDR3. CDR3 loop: CASSLELGAGYTF. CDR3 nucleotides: TGTGCCAGCAGCTTAGAATTGGGGGCAGGCTACACCTTC.

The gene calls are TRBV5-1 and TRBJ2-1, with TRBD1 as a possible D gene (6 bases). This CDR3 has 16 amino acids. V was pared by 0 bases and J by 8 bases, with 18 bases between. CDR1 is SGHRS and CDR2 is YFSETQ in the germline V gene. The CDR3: CASSLAPQQGYDEQFF. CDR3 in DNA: TGCGCCAGCAGCTTGGCCCCTCAACAGGGTTACGATGAGCAGTTCTTC. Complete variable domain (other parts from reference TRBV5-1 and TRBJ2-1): KAGVTQTPRYLIKTRGQQVTLSCSPISGHRSVSWYQQTPGQGLQFLFEYFSETQRNKGNFPGRFSGRQFSNSRSEMNVSTLELGDSALYLCASSLAPQQGYDEQFFGPGTRLTVL.

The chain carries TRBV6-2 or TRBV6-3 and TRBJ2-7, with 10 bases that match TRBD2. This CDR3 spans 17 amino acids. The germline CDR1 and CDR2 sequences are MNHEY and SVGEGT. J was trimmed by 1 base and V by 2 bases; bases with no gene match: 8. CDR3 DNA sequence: TGTGCCAGCAGTTACCAGGGGCTAGCGGGAGTGTCCTACGAGCAGTACTTC. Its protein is CASSYQGLAGVSYEQYF.

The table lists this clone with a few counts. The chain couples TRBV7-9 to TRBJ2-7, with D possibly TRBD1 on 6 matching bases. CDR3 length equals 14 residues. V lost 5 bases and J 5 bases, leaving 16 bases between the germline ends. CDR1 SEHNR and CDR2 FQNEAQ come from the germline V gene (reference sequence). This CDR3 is CASSVQGTGDEQYF. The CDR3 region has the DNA TGTGCCAGCAGCGTACAGGGTACAGGCGACGAGCAGTACTTC.

CDR3 in amino acids: CASSLERVGETQYF. CDR3 nucleotides: TGTGCCAGCAGCTTAGAACGCGTCGGAGAGACCCAGTACTTC. The gene calls are TRBV13 and TRBJ2-5, with D unclear. CDR3 length: 14 amino acids. Trimming removed 1 base at V and 4 bases at J, with 10 bases between. Per the germline V gene, CDR1 is PRHDT and CDR2 is FYEKMQ (reference sequence).

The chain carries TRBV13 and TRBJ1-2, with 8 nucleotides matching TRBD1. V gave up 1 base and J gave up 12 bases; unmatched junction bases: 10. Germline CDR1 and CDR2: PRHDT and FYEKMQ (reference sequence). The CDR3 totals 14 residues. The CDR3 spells CASSLADRVPEDTF. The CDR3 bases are TGTGCCAGCAGCTTAGCGGACAGGGTTCCAGAGGACACCTTC.

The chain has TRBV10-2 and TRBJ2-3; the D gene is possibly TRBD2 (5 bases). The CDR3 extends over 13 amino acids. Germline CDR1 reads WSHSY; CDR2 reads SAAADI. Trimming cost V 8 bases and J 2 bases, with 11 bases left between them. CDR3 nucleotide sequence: TGCGCCAGCCTATGGACTCTCACAGATACGCAGTATTTT. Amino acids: CASLWTLTDTQYF.

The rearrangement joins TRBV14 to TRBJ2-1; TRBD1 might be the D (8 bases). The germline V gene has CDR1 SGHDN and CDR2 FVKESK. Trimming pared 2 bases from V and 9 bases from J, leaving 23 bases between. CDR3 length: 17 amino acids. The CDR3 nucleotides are TGTGCCAGCAGCCAAAGGTCCAACAGGGGGGGTAAAGGTGAGCAGTTCTTC. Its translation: CASSQRSNRGGKGEQFF.

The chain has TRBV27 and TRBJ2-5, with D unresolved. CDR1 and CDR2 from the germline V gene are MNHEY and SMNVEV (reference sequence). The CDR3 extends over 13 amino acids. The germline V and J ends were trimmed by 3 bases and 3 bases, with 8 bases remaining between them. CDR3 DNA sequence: TGTGCCAGCAGTTTTAGACTCGAAGAGACCCAGTACTTC. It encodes CASSFRLEETQYF.

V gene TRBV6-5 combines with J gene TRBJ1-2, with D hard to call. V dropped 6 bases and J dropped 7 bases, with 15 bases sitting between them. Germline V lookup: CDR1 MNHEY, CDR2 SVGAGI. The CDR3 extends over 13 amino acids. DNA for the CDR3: TGTGCCAGCAGCCTCGACTCTTATACTGGCTACACCTTC. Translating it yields CASSLDSYTGYTF.

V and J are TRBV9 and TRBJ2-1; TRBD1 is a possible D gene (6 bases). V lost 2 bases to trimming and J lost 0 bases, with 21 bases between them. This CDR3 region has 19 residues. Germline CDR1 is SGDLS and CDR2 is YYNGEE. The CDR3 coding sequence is TGTGCCAGCAGCGTCATACCCTCTTTTACAGGGAACTCCTACAATGAGCAGTTCTTC. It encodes CASSVIPSFTGNSYNEQFF.

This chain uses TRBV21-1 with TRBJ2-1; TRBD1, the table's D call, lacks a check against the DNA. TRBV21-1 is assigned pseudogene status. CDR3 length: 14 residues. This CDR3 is CASSKEGHDNEQFF. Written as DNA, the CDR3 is TGTGCCAGCAGCAAAGAAGGACACGACAATGAGCAGTTCTTC.

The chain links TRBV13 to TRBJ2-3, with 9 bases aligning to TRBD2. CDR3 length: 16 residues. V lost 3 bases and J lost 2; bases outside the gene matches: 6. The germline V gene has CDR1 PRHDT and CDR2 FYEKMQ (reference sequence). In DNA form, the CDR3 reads TGTGCCAGCAGCTTGGGGCGGGGGGGGACCACAGATACGCAGTATTTT. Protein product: CASSLGRGGTTDTQYF.

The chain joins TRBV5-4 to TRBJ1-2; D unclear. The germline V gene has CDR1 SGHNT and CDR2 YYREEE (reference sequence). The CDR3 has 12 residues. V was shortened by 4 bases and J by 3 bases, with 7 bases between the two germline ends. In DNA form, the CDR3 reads TGTGCCAGCAGCACTAATTACTATGGCTACACCTTC. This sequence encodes CASSTNYYGYTF.